The rows below give T cell receptor beta chains drawn from one sample of a study of OX40 agonist ivuxolimab in advanced cancers. This table comes from immunoSEQ multiplex PCR, and its TCRdb copy is limited to in-frame clones, with some not included. The profile shows more than 50,000 clones, roughly 77% of them singletons. The source was CD4+ or CD8+ T cells sorted from blood, collected in a trial of the OX40 agonist ivuxolimab. These receptors were taken from an adult with an advanced solid tumor such as melanoma, head and neck, liver or kidney cancer. Each CDR3 is given with its conserved first and last residue. The order of the fields is D gene, V gene, J gene, CDR3 DNA, CDR3 protein. A D gene is named only where the DNA matches it firmly.

d_gene: TRBD2
v_gene: TRBV12-5
j_gene: TRBJ2-3
CDR3nt: TGTGCTAGTGGTCTGGGGGGGAGAAGAGGGGATACGCAGTATTTT
CDR3aa: CASGLGGRRGDTQYF

d_gene: -
v_gene: TRBV5-1
j_gene: TRBJ1-5
CDR3nt: TGCGCCAGCAGCTTGGGGAGAGATCAGCCCCAGCATTTT
CDR3aa: CASSLGRDQPQHF

d_gene: TRBD1
v_gene: TRBV18
j_gene: TRBJ2-5
CDR3nt: TGTGCCAGCTCACCCCCGAGTGGACAGGGGGAAGAGACCCAGTACTTC
CDR3aa: CASSPPSGQGEETQYF

d_gene: TRBD1
v_gene: TRBV5-6
j_gene: TRBJ1-1
CDR3nt: TGTGCCAGCAGCATGCGGGACAGGGTTTTTAGGAACACTGAAGCTTTCTTT
CDR3aa: CASSMRDRVFRNTEAFF

d_gene: -
v_gene: TRBV6-4
j_gene: TRBJ1-2
CDR3nt: TGTGCCAGCAGTGGGACAGCTTTTTCCTATGGCTACACCTTC
CDR3aa: CASSGTAFSYGYTF

d_gene: TRBD2
v_gene: TRBV7-7
j_gene: TRBJ2-2
CDR3nt: TGTGCTAGCAGCTTAGCCGGACTAGCGGGAGGACGAACCGGGGAGCTGTTTTTT
CDR3aa: CASSLAGLAGGRTGELFF

d_gene: -
v_gene: TRBV18
j_gene: TRBJ2-7
CDR3nt: TGTGCCAGCTCACCACCGTTTGCAGGCTACGAGCAGTACTTC
CDR3aa: CASSPPFAGYEQYF

d_gene: TRBD2
v_gene: TRBV11-3
j_gene: TRBJ2-2
CDR3nt: TGTGCCAGCAGCTTCCGTCGGGGACTAGCGGGAAACACCGGGGAGCTGTTTTTT
CDR3aa: CASSFRRGLAGNTGELFF

d_gene: TRBD1
v_gene: TRBV6-1
j_gene: TRBJ2-3
CDR3nt: TGTGCCAGCAGGACCGGGACAGGAGTCACAGATACGCAGTATTTT
CDR3aa: CASRTGTGVTDTQYF

d_gene: TRBD2
v_gene: TRBV11-2
j_gene: TRBJ2-1
CDR3nt: TGTGCCAGCAGAGCGCTAGCGGGAGATTTGTATGAGCAGTTCTTC
CDR3aa: CASRALAGDLYEQFF

d_gene: -
v_gene: TRBV4-1
j_gene: TRBJ1-2
CDR3nt: TGCGCCAGCAGCCAAGATCCCCGCCAGAAAGCTAACTATGGCTACACCTTC
CDR3aa: CASSQDPRQKANYGYTF